The 18 T cell receptor beta chains reported below all come from one sample, sequenced in a study of T-cell reconstitution after alpha-beta-depleted transplantation in children. The TCRbeta library was prepared with unique molecular identifiers. TCRdb independently ran MiXCR on the PCR reads; one entry per CDR3 protein. The repertoire holds 200,000 to 250,000 distinct CDR3 sequences, with approximately 10% as singletons. The starting material was PBMCs, obtained before TCRalphabeta/CD19-depleted stem cell transplant. Source of these receptors: a child in the first two years of life with acute myeloid leukemia, due to receive a stem cell transplant.

This chain connects TRBV7-7 to TRBJ2-3; D is uncertain. There are 14 residues in the CDR3. V lost 0 bases to trimming and J lost 1 base, with 5 bases between them. Germline-derived CDR1 and CDR2 are SSHAT and FNYEAQ (reference sequence). CDR3 sequence reads: CASSLAPGTDTQYF. CDR3 nucleotide sequence: TGTGCCAGCAGCTTAGCGCCCGGCACAGATACGCAGTATTTT.

This clonotype occurred many times. The genes are TRBV4-1 and TRBJ2-1; 12 nucleotides line up with TRBD2. Germline trimming cut 2 bases from V and 6 bases from J; bases unmatched to any gene: 8. This CDR3 comprises 17 residues. Looked up from germline, CDR1 is MGHRA and CDR2 is YSYEKL. The CDR3, as DNA: TGCGCCAGCAGCCAACAGCCGGGACTAGCGGGTTTCAATGAGCAGTTCTTC. The encoded protein is CASSQQPGLAGFNEQFF.

This clonotype occurred a few times. V gene TRBV5-4 combines with J gene TRBJ2-3; the match to TRBD2 covers 14 bases. The trim removed 4 bases at V and 4 bases at J, leaving 8 bases unmatched. Germline assignment: CDR1 SGHNT and CDR2 YYREEE (reference sequence). CDR3 length equals 17 residues. CDR3 sequence reads: CASSRITTSGRADTQYF. The CDR3 nucleotides read TGTGCCAGCAGCCGAATAACGACTAGCGGGAGGGCAGATACGCAGTATTTT.

This clonotype was counted ten times or more. V gene TRBV20-1 combines with J gene TRBJ2-1; 11 bases line up with TRBD2. V lost 6 bases, J lost 7 bases, and 14 bases stayed unmatched. Per the germline V gene, CDR1 is DFQATT and CDR2 is SNEGSKA (reference sequence). The CDR3 is 16 amino acids. DNA for the CDR3: TGCAGTGCCACCGTGCTAGCGGGGGGCCGAAGGAATGAGCAGTTCTTC. Amino acids: CSATVLAGGRRNEQFF.

This clonotype was seen many times. This rearrangement joins TRBV10-2 to TRBJ2-2, with D uncertain. The CDR3 length is 15 residues. In germline, CDR1 is WSHSY, CDR2 SAAADI. Trimming took off 7 bases at V and 5 bases at J, with 17 bases between the two ends. CDR3 nucleotides: TGCGCCAGCAATTGGCTAGGCGGAGATACCGGGGAGCTGTTTTTT. The encoded protein is CASNWLGGDTGELFF.

This clonotype was seen at least ten times. This rearrangement joins TRBV12-3 or TRBV12-4 to TRBJ1-1; D unresolved. The CDR3 contains 12 residues. The germline V and J ends were trimmed by 2 bases and 4 bases, with 5 bases remaining between them. The DNA for the CDR3 is TGTGCCAGCAGTTTAAGGGTCACTGAAGCTTTCTTT. Amino acids: CASSLRVTEAFF.

This clonotype was seen repeatedly, ten times or more. This chain joins TRBV20-1 and TRBJ2-5; 8 nucleotides agree with TRBD2. CDR1 and CDR2 from the germline V gene are DFQATT and SNEGSKA (reference sequence). The CDR3 runs 17 residues. Trimming cost V 0 bases and J 4 bases; bases outside gene matches: 13. CDR3 DNA sequence: TGCAGTGCTAGAGACCGGGGATGGGGACTAGACGCAGAGACCCAGTACTTC. It yields the protein CSARDRGWGLDAETQYF.

The gene calls are TRBV19 and TRBJ1-5; 8 bases map to TRBD1. The CDR3 is made up of 16 amino acids. Germline CDR1 reads LNHDA; CDR2 reads SQIVND (reference sequence). The V segment lost 4 bases and the J segment 0 bases; nucleotides outside the gene matches: 5. The chain's CDR3 is CASSTDRGRSNQPQHF. The CDR3 region has the DNA TGTGCCAGTAGTACCGACAGGGGACGTAGCAATCAGCCCCAGCATTTT.

Ten or more counts support this clonotype. The chain carries TRBV7-2 and TRBJ1-1; D uncertain. Trimming pared 5 bases from V and 0 bases from J, leaving 7 bases between. The CDR3 extends over 13 amino acids. CDR1 and CDR2 from the germline V gene are SGHTA and FQGNSA. As DNA, the CDR3 is TGTGCCAGCAGCCCGGGCCTGAACACTGAAGCTTTCTTT. Amino acids: CASSPGLNTEAFF.

There are many counts of this clonotype. The V call is TRBV10-3, the J call TRBJ2-2; 7 nucleotides line up with TRBD1. The CDR3 loop spans 18 amino acids. Germline CDR1 ENHRY, CDR2 SYGVKD. Trimming cost V 0 bases and J 4 bases; bases outside gene matches: 11. The CDR3 is CAISESNLAGGSTGELFF. CDR3 DNA: TGTGCCATCAGTGAGTCGAATTTGGCAGGGGGTAGCACCGGGGAGCTGTTTTTT.

This clonotype has only one observation. A much bigger clone sits one base away, suggesting this may be a read error. This chain connects TRBV20-1 to TRBJ2-7, with 7 bases lining up with TRBD2. V lost 3 bases and J lost 0; bases outside the gene matches: 11. Germline CDR1 reads DFQATT; CDR2 reads SNEGSKA (reference sequence). The CDR3 has 16 amino acids. The CDR3: CSASGKARGSSYEQYF. DNA of the CDR3: TGCAGTGCTAGTGGGAAGGCGCGGGGGAGCTCCTACGAGCAGTACTTC.

At least ten counts were recorded for this clonotype. This chain uses TRBV28 with TRBJ1-2, with D unresolved. This CDR3 has 14 amino acids. Germline lookup yields CDR1 MDHEN and CDR2 SYDVKM. Trimming took off 6 bases at V and 8 bases at J, with 19 bases between the two ends. The CDR3 loop reads CASRPPIALSGYTF. DNA of the CDR3: TGTGCCAGCAGACCACCTATTGCCCTGAGCGGCTACACCTTC.

This clonotype appeared many times. The rearrangement joins TRBV5-1 to TRBJ2-2; 10 positions match TRBD1. CDR1 SGHRS and CDR2 YFSETQ come from the germline V gene. The junction had 12 bases not matched to a gene; V was cut back by 4 bases and J by 6 bases. This CDR3 spans 17 amino acids. The CDR3 loop is CASSRIPGTGEAGELFF. The CDR3 DNA sequence: TGCGCCAGCAGCCGGATACCCGGGACAGGGGAAGCCGGGGAGCTGTTTTTT.

This clonotype has ten or more counts. The V gene is TRBV20-1, the J gene TRBJ2-1, with TRBD2 matching 10 bases. The length of the CDR3 is 16 residues. V lost 0 bases to trimming and J lost 8 bases; unmatched junction nucleotides: 10. Germline CDR1 and CDR2: DFQATT and SNEGSKA (reference sequence). CDR3 residues: CSARDGLAGEVDEQFF. CDR3 coding DNA: TGCAGTGCTAGAGATGGGCTAGCGGGAGAAGTCGATGAGCAGTTCTTC.

Worth noting for this clonotype: A much larger clonotype is one base distant, so this may be a read error. V usage is TRBV6-5 and J usage is TRBJ1-6; 7 positions agree with TRBD1. The germline V gene has CDR1 MNHEY and CDR2 SVGAGI. The CDR3 has 17 amino acids. The CDR3 is CASSYSYRGTANSLLHF. In nucleotides, the CDR3 is TGTGCCAGCAGTTACTCTTATAGGGGGACAGCCAATTCACTCCTCCACTTT.

This clonotype showed up just a few times. The chain uses TRBV12-3 or TRBV12-4 and TRBJ2-3; 16 bases are a match to TRBD2. V gave up 5 bases and J gave up 4 bases; unmatched junction bases: 6. This CDR3 spans 17 amino acids. DNA of the CDR3: TGTGCCAGCAGTGCACCGGGACTAGCGGGAGGGCCAGATACGCAGTATTTT. Its protein is CASSAPGLAGGPDTQYF.

This clonotype was recorded at least ten times. V gene TRBV18 combines with J gene TRBJ1-1, with D possibly being TRBD1 (5 bases). This CDR3 is built from 14 residues. Germline CDR1 KGHSH, CDR2 LQKENI. The V end lost 4 bases, the J end lost 11 bases, and 20 bases lay between the germline ends. The CDR3 region has the DNA TGTGCCAGCTCACTTACTGCCCAGTCGGGGGGGGCTTTCTTT. Protein sequence: CASSLTAQSGGAFF.

This chain joins TRBV20-1 and TRBJ2-7; 9 nucleotides line up with TRBD1. The CDR3 is made up of 14 amino acids. Germline V gene sequence: CDR1 DFQATT, CDR2 SNEGSKA (reference sequence). V shed 4 bases and J 7 bases; nucleotides not matched to a gene: 11. The CDR3 loop reads CSATDSGTGKEQYF. The CDR3 coding sequence is TGCAGTGCTACCGACTCCGGGACAGGGAAAGAGCAGTACTTC.